Shown below are 7 T cell receptor beta chains from a single sample sequenced in a study of T cell repertoires in cytomegalovirus infection. MiXCR, applied by TCRdb to the reads, yields one record per CDR3 protein. This table holds about 350,000 distinct CDR3 sequences, approximately 35% found once. No antigen is known for these receptors. Sequences were derived from cultured PBMCs, sampled from culture after CMV antigen stimulation. Every receptor here comes from a human donor in good health (CMV status not recorded). Some clones in this sample may be carry-over from other donors' samples.

This clonotype was detected a few times. V is TRBV6-5 and J is TRBJ2-7; TRBD1 matches 8 bases. This CDR3 is 14 amino acids long. Germline V CDR1 and CDR2: MNHEY, SVGAGI. The J segment lost 2 bases and the V segment lost 6 bases, leaving 6 bases of the junction unmatched. The CDR3 here is CASRARQGPYEQYV. CDR3 bases: TGTGCCAGCAGAGCCCGACAGGGGCCCTACGAGCAGTACGTC.

The chain carries TRBV29-1 and TRBJ2-2; D is possibly TRBD2 (5 bases). The length of the CDR3 is 14 residues. V was shortened by 3 bases and J by 0 bases, with 8 bases between the two germline ends. Per germline, CDR1 SQVTM and CDR2 ANQGSEA. CDR3 bases: TGCAGCGTTGAGGTCGGGGCGAACACCGGGGAGCTGTTTTTT. Residues: CSVEVGANTGELFF.

The CDR3 nucleotides read TGCAGTGCTGAAGGACTAGGATCGAGCGAGCAGTACTTC. Translated, it gives CSAEGLGSSEQYF. This rearrangement joins TRBV20-1 to TRBJ2-7; 7 nucleotides line up with TRBD2. The V gene end was trimmed by 5 bases and the J gene end by 6 bases; junction bases not matched to a gene: 10. CDR1 DFQATT and CDR2 SNEGSKA come from the germline V gene (reference sequence). The CDR3 has 13 residues.

The chain uses TRBV4-1 and TRBJ1-1; D call uncertain. The V end was cut by 0 bases, the J end by 0 bases, with 8 bases between. Germline V gene data show CDR1 as MGHRA and CDR2 as YSYEKL. This CDR3 has 15 residues. CDR3 sequence (DNA): TGCGCCAGCAGCCAAGAGGCGTCCTTGAACACTGAAGCTTTCTTT. It codes for CASSQEASLNTEAFF.

The chain employs TRBV2 and TRBJ2-7; D possibly corresponds to TRBD2 (6 bases). V was cut by 6 bases and J by 4 bases, with 7 bases left in between. In germline, CDR1 is SNHLY, CDR2 FYNNEI. The CDR3 extends over 11 amino acids. This CDR3 reads CASRGGYEQYV. DNA of the CDR3: TGTGCCAGCAGGGGGGGTTACGAGCAGTACGTC.

This clonotype has more than one count but fewer than ten. At one end, the junction sequence differs from germline, possibly due to a read error. J is TRBJ2-5 and V is TRBV7-7; TRBD2 matches at 7 bases. CDR3 length equals 15 residues. Germline V gene lookup returns CDR1 SSHAT and CDR2 FNYEAQ (reference sequence). Written as DNA, the CDR3 is TGTGCTAGCATCCCTCGGGACTACTTCCAAGAGACCCAGTACTTC. Translated: CASIPRDYFQETQYF.

This chain connects TRBV29-1 to TRBJ2-1; D not certain. Germline V gene sequence: CDR1 SQVTM, CDR2 ANQGSEA. V was trimmed by 4 bases and J by 12 bases, leaving 10 bases between them. The CDR3 spans 10 residues. The CDR3 is CSVGEVGQFF. The CDR3 DNA follows: TGCAGCGTTGGCGAGGTTGGGCAGTTCTTC.